A selection of T cell receptor beta chains follows, all from one sample in a study of CD4 T cells in relation to SARS-CoV-2 and coronaviruses. Assay: immunoSEQ multiplex PCR; the TCRdb copy retains only in-frame clones and omits some. The sample lists 12,000 or so clones; 70% to 85% were seen once. Antigen specificity for these receptors is unknown. The sequencing input was CD4+ T cells from PBMCs, cultured in vitro. These receptors came from a human donor in good health. Each CDR3 is given with its conserved first and last residue. Fields, in order: clone size, V gene, J gene, D gene, CDR3 DNA, CDR3 protein. The D gene is left open where the match is weak. The size entry is marked missing in some rows and otherwise reads once, few, many or a size class.

once	TRBV13	TRBJ2-7	TRBD1	TGTGCCAGCAGCAGGCCCGGGACAGGGGAATACGAGCAGTACTTC	CASSRPGTGEYEQYF
-	TRBV6-5	TRBJ2-5	-	TGTGCCAGCAGTTTCCCCCCTGGGGGAGAGACCCAGTACTTC	CASSFPPGGETQYF
once	TRBV7-2	TRBJ2-7	TRBD2	TGTGCCAGCAGCTTAGGAGGTAGCGGGAGGGGCGAGCAGTACTTC	CASSLGGSGRGEQYF
-	TRBV12-2	TRBJ1-3	-	TGTGCAAGTCGCTTAGCGCGCCCCCGGCCAGGACTCTCTGGAAACACCATATATTTT	CASRLARPRPGLSGNTIYF
-	TRBV18	TRBJ2-3	-	TGTGCCAGCTCACCACCGGGGACTCCAGATACGCAGTATTTT	CASSPPGTPDTQYF
few	TRBV27	TRBJ2-7	TRBD2	TGTGCCAGCAGTTTGCACGGACTAGCTCCCTACGAGCAGTACTTC	CASSLHGLAPYEQYF
-	TRBV5-4	TRBJ1-1	-	TGTGCCAGCAGCTCGGGACTGATGAACACTGAAGCTTTCTTT	CASSSGLMNTEAFF
-	TRBV3-1/TRBV3-2	TRBJ2-2	-	TGTGCCAGCAGCCAAGAAACGGGGTGGAACACCGGGGAGCTGTTTTTT	CASSQETGWNTGELFF
few	TRBV7-3	TRBJ2-5	-	TGTGCCAGCAGCGCCCTCCTGGGACAGCCTATGGGGGGAGGGCCGGGGGAGACCCAGTACTTC	CASSALLGQPMGGGPGETQYF
-	TRBV9	TRBJ1-3	-	TGTGCCAGCAGCTCCCTCGCGGACTCTGGAAACACCATATATTTT	CASSSLADSGNTIYF
few	TRBV19	TRBJ2-2	TRBD1	TGTGCCAGTAGTCCCGCCACAGGGGCCAACACCGGGGAGCTGTTTTTT	CASSPATGANTGELFF
once	TRBV7-2	TRBJ1-1	-	TGTGCCAGCAGCTTAGCCAGGGCGGGGGTGAACACTGAAGCTTTCTTT	CASSLARAGVNTEAFF
-	TRBV10-1	TRBJ1-1	-	TGCGCCAGCAGCCCGATACCGCGGGGCTACACTGAAGCTTTCTTT	CASSPIPRGYTEAFF
-	TRBV5-1	TRBJ1-2	-	TGCGCCAGCAGCATGGGGGCCCGGGGCTATGGCTACACCTTC	CASSMGARGYGYTF
few	TRBV4-1	TRBJ2-6	TRBD2	TGCGCCAGCAAGCGGGGACCGGGACTAGAGAGGAGGGATGGGGCCAACGTCCTGACTTTC	CASKRGPGLERRDGANVLTF
-	TRBV7-6	TRBJ2-1	TRBD2	TGTGCCAGCAGCCTCGGGACTAGCGGGAGGGCGTTGGATGAGCAGTTCTTC	CASSLGTSGRALDEQFF
-	TRBV7-2	TRBJ2-5	-	TGTGCCAGCAGCCCTCTCCAAGAGACCCAGTACTTC	CASSPLQETQYF
-	TRBV4-3	TRBJ1-4	-	TGCGCCAGCAGCCAAGATCCCCAGCCAACTAATGAAAAACTGTTTTTT	CASSQDPQPTNEKLFF
-	TRBV11-2	TRBJ1-6	-	TGTGCCAGCAGCTTCTCAGGGGATAATTCACCCCTCCACTTT	CASSFSGDNSPLHF
-	TRBV12-3/TRBV12-4	TRBJ1-2	-	TGTGCCAGCGGTTGGGGGGGAGGCTACACCTTC	CASGWGGGYTF
-	TRBV7-8	TRBJ2-3	TRBD2	TGTGCCAGCAGCTGGACGGGGGCGGGAGGCGCTGGGGGCACAGATACGCAGTATTTT	CASSWTGAGGAGGTDTQYF
-	TRBV6-2/TRBV6-3	TRBJ2-2	TRBD1	TGTGCCAGCAGTTACGCACAGGGGGCCGGGGAGCTGTTTTTT	CASSYAQGAGELFF
-	TRBV4-2	TRBJ1-2	TRBD1	TGTGCCAGCAGCCAAGATAGGAGACAGGGGGCCGGTGGCTACACCTTC	CASSQDRRQGAGGYTF
-	TRBV7-2	TRBJ2-5	TRBD2	TGTGCCAGCAGCCCCGGACTAGCGGGGGGGGGAGAGACCCAGTACTTC	CASSPGLAGGGETQYF
-	TRBV28	TRBJ1-6	-	TGTGCCAGCAGTCCCTCAGTGGCACCCCTCCACTTT	CASSPSVAPLHF
-	TRBV6-2/TRBV6-3	TRBJ1-1	-	TGTGCCAGCAGTTACGACATCGTGGACACTGAAGCTTTCTTT	CASSYDIVDTEAFF
few	TRBV19	TRBJ1-6	TRBD1	TGTGCCAGTACCAACAGGGGGCCTGAGTCACCCCTCCACTTT	CASTNRGPESPLHF
once	TRBV2	TRBJ1-5	-	TGTGCCAGCACACCAACTTACGTTCAGCCCCAGCATTTT	CASTPTYVQPQHF
-	TRBV7-9	TRBJ2-1	TRBD1	TGTGCCAGCAGCCTGGCGACAGGGATCGATGAGCAGTTCTTC	CASSLATGIDEQFF
-	TRBV7-9	TRBJ2-2	-	TGTGCCAGCCCCCGAGGGGCCGCGAACACCGGGGAGCTGTTTTTT	CASPRGAANTGELFF
-	TRBV6-2/TRBV6-3	TRBJ1-3	-	TGTGCCAGCAGCCTCCCAATGCACTCTGGAAACACCATATATTTT	CASSLPMHSGNTIYF
-	TRBV6-2/TRBV6-3	TRBJ2-3	-	TGTGCCAGCAGTTACGGTGACAGTGGTACAGATACGCAGTATTTT	CASSYGDSGTDTQYF
-	TRBV6-5	TRBJ2-7	-	TGTGCCAGCAGTTACTGGACGGGCGGAGGGGTCTACGAGCAGTACTTC	CASSYWTGGGVYEQYF